This T cell receptor beta chain appears in the sequencing data of a study of tissue T cells after allogeneic stem cell transplantation. Regarding the study as a whole: Which tissue TCRs were alloreactive or antigen-specific was not determined. Some clones might be persisting host cells.

CDR1 is SGHDT and CDR2 is FRDEAV in the germline V gene. This CDR3 is 12 amino acids long. V lost 1 base to trimming and J lost 4 bases, with 4 bases between them. Time point meaning: mouse harvest day 14 after allogeneic transplant. The graft held 10^6 splenic CD5+ T cells and 10^7 T-cell-depleted bone marrow cells. Sequenced by immunoSEQ multiplex PCR; TCRdb stores in-frame clones only, minus some. The sample consists of several thousand clones, 40% to 55% of them appearing once. In its sample, this clone was seen once. What it recognizes is unknown. The genes and germline here are from mouse. The observed sequence ends 1 residue before the CDR3 terminus, with the missing tail filled in from the germline J gene.

The TCR originated in a female BALB/c mouse given C57BL/6 T cells with graft-versus-host disease after an allogeneic hematopoietic cell transplant. The V call is TRBV14, the J call TRBJ2-4; D is unclear. Source material: gut tissue. The CDR3 protein is CASSFAKNTLYF. Partial CDR3 DNA: TGTGCCAGCAGTTTCGCCAAAAACACCTTGTAC.